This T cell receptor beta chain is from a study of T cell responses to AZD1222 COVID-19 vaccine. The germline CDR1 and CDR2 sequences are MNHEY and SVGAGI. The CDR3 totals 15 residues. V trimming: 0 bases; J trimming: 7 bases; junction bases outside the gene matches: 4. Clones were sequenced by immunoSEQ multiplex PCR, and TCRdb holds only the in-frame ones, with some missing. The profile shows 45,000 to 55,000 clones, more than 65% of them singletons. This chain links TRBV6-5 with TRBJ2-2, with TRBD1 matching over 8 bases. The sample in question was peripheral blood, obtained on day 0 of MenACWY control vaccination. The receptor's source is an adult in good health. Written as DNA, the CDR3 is TGTGCCAGCAGTTACTCCAGGGGGCTGGGCGGGGAGCTGTTTTTT. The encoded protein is CASSYSRGLGGELFF.